The text below deals with one TCR beta chain. Its antigen is still unknown. Both 60 Vbeta primers and 13 Jbeta primers went into the PCR. Here immunoSEQ multiplex PCR was the method, and the copy in TCRdb shows in-frame clones only, minus some. The table lists 200,000 to 250,000 clones, approximately 79% of them singletons. CDR3 length: 14 amino acids. Germline V gene lookup returns CDR1 SGHTA and CDR2 FQGNSA. V dropped 4 bases and J dropped 0 bases, with 8 bases sitting between them. This specimen belongs to a study of cytomegalovirus exposure and HLA in healthy donors. Study in general: Earlier, some 180 million T cells were analyzed, and 90 million to 140 million unique TCR beta sequences were found among them.

Study-level results: The study labeled about 160 TCR beta chains cytomegalovirus-associated. In a later analysis, several top co-occurrence clusters appeared linked to parvovirus B19, influenza, CMV and Epstein-Barr virus. Previously analyzed data showed that most TCR beta V segments were productive at a frequency of about 87% or about 30%.

The source is a middle-aged man in good health and CMV-seronegative. This chain links TRBV7-2 with TRBJ2-3, with D unresolved. Material: PBMCs. The CDR3 DNA sequence: TGTGCCAGCAGCTGGCGGTTCAGCACAGATACGCAGTATTTT. This codes for CASSWRFSTDTQYF. The variable domain in full, completed from reference TRBV7-2 and TRBJ2-3, reads GAGVSQSPSNKVTEKGKDVELRCDPISGHTALYWYRQSLGQGLEFLIYFQGNSAPDKSGLPSDRFSAERTGGSVSTLTIQRTQQEDSAVYLCASSWRFSTDTQYFGPGTRLTVL.